Listed below are T cell receptor beta chains from one sample, sequenced in a study of blood T cell repertoires in COVID-19. The method was immunoSEQ multiplex PCR; TCRdb's version includes in-frame clones alone and lacks a portion of them. This sample has over 200,000 clones; under 90% occur once, and the top ten carry 1.5% to 2%. The sample taken for sequencing was PBMCs or T cells enriched from blood (not recorded which). Receptors originate from a man in his 60s who had recovered from COVID-19. The CDR3 runs from the conserved cysteine through the conserved F or W. The D gene is left open where the match is weak. Size is omitted from some rows. Given values are once, few, many or a class for expanded clones.

clone_size,d_call,v_call,j_call,cdr3_aa,cdr3_nt
.,TRBD1,TRBV6-5,TRBJ1-1,CASRATGAGAFF,TGTGCCAGCAGAGCGACAGGGGCCGGGGCTTTCTTT
once,.,TRBV12-5,TRBJ2-2,CARRRTFYTGELFF,TGTGCTAGGCGGAGGACTTTTTACACCGGGGAGCTGTTTTTT
.,.,TRBV5-1,TRBJ1-4,CASSEDTTNEKLFF,TGCGCCAGCAGCGAAGACACAACTAATGAAAAACTGTTTTTT
.,TRBD1,TRBV6-5,TRBJ2-5,CASSSGTGRTQETQYF,TGTGCCAGCAGTTCCGGGACAGGAAGAACTCAAGAGACCCAGTACTTC
.,TRBD1,TRBV6-5,TRBJ1-4,CASAGTANEKLFF,TGTGCCAGCGCCGGGACAGCGAATGAAAAACTGTTTTTT
few,TRBD1,TRBV30,TRBJ1-6,CACRTGYNSPLHF,TGTGCCTGCCGGACAGGGTATAATTCACCCCTCCACTTT
.,TRBD1,TRBV10-1,TRBJ2-2,CASSESSVIGTGDTGELFF,TGCGCCAGCAGTGAGTCATCGGTGATTGGGACAGGGGACACCGGGGAGCTGTTTTTT
few,TRBD2,TRBV19,TRBJ2-4,CASMSGGGRRYSKNIQYF,TGTGCCAGTATGAGCGGGGGGGGCCGTCGATATTCCAAAAACATTCAGTACTTC
few,.,TRBV10-3,TRBJ1-5,CAISPRATRGNQPQHF,TGTGCCATCAGCCCTCGTGCCACCAGGGGCAATCAGCCCCAGCATTTT
many,.,TRBV21-1,TRBJ2-4,CASSPGTGNGMAKNIQYF,TGTGCCAGCAGCCCTGGGACAGGGAATGGGATGGCCAAAAACATTCAGTACTTC
.,TRBD1,TRBV27,TRBJ2-2,CASSSISTGGRPGELFF,TGTGCCAGCAGTTCAATATCGACAGGGGGTAGGCCCGGGGAGCTGTTTTTT
.,.,TRBV19,TRBJ1-6,CASSIAVGGAYNSPLHF,TGTGCCAGTAGTATTGCCGTGGGAGGCGCGTATAATTCACCCCTCCACTTT
.,TRBD1,TRBV2,TRBJ1-3,CASRQGFSGNTIYF,TGTGCCAGCAGACAGGGGTTCTCTGGAAACACCATATATTTT
.,TRBD2,TRBV7-9,TRBJ2-1,CASSPNQAGSHNEQFF,TGTGCCAGCAGCCCGAATCAAGCGGGGAGCCACAATGAGCAGTTCTTC
.,.,TRBV4-3,TRBJ1-1,CASSQDWGRNTEAFF,TGCGCCAGCAGCCAAGATTGGGGCCGGAACACTGAAGCTTTCTTT
few,TRBD1,TRBV6-5,TRBJ2-7,CASQDPGQSSYEQYF,TGTGCCAGCCAAGATCCGGGACAGAGCTCCTACGAGCAGTACTTC
.,.,TRBV7-2,TRBJ1-4,CASSLGQATNEKLFF,TGTGCCAGCAGCTTAGGACAGGCAACTAATGAAAAACTGTTTTTT
.,.,TRBV9,TRBJ1-1,CASSSSGGMNTEAFF,TGTGCCAGCAGCAGTTCGGGGGGAATGAACACTGAAGCTTTCTTT
few,.,TRBV27,TRBJ2-1,CASSPPGREQFF,TGTGCCAGCAGCCCCCCAGGGCGAGAGCAGTTCTTC
.,TRBD1,TRBV12-3/TRBV12-4,TRBJ1-5,CASSGTGGQPQHF,TGTGCCAGCAGTGGGACAGGGGGACAGCCCCAGCATTTT
.,TRBD1,TRBV19,TRBJ1-2,CASSRDRDYGYTF,TGTGCCAGTAGTAGGGACAGAGACTATGGCTACACCTTC
.,TRBD1,TRBV5-5,TRBJ1-2,CASSSTGDRSFYGYTF,TGTGCCAGCAGCTCAACGGGGGACAGATCTTTCTATGGCTACACCTTC
.,TRBD2,TRBV4-2,TRBJ2-1,CASSQGTSGDNEQFF,TGTGCCAGCAGCCAAGGGACTAGCGGGGATAATGAGCAGTTCTTC
.,.,TRBV5-6,TRBJ2-3,CASSLGSLRTDTQYF,TGTGCCAGCAGCTTGGGGTCGCTACGCACAGATACGCAGTATTTT
.,TRBD1,TRBV7-2,TRBJ2-7,CASSSASHRGLDEQYF,TGTGCCAGCAGCTCAGCATCCCACAGGGGGCTGGACGAGCAGTACTTC
.,TRBD1,TRBV7-8,TRBJ2-3,CASSLTGGGDTQYF,TGTGCCAGCAGCTTGACAGGGGGCGGTGATACGCAGTATTTT
.,.,TRBV6-5,TRBJ1-4,CASRPGQKDEKLFF,TGTGCCAGCAGACCCGGACAGAAGGATGAAAAACTGTTTTTT
.,TRBD1,TRBV29-1,TRBJ1-1,CSADRVGNTEAFF,TGCAGCGCGGACAGGGTAGGGAACACTGAAGCTTTCTTT